This TCR beta chain appears in the sequencing data of a study of blood T cells in healthy people across ages. The wider study: About one barcoded beta molecule per two T cells was captured by template switching. Study results and limitations: Naive CD4+ cells and diversity were both higher in long-lived donors than in aged donors. Age showed a roughly linear inverse relationship with TCR beta diversity per million T cells.

A sample-barcoded 5' primer and a J-beta primer mix were used in a second PCR of about 7 to 12 cycles. A template-switch adaptor containing 12 random nucleotides labeled each cDNA molecule. Using its own MiXCR run on the 5' RACE reads, TCRdb lists one record per CDR3 protein. This table holds hundreds of thousands of distinct CDR3 sequences, roughly 52% found once. Turning to this clonotype: Its antigen remains unknown.

The CDR3 is made up of 13 amino acids. The V end lost 1 base, the J end lost 5 bases, and 8 bases lay between the germline ends. CDR1 is SGHTA, CDR2 FQGNSA, per germline. The chain carries TRBV7-2 and TRBJ2-5, with D hard to call. Material: blood. The receptor's source is a young man in good health. The CDR3 reads CASSLEVRETQYF. The DNA for the CDR3 is TGTGCCAGCAGCTTAGAGGTCCGGGAGACCCAGTACTTC.